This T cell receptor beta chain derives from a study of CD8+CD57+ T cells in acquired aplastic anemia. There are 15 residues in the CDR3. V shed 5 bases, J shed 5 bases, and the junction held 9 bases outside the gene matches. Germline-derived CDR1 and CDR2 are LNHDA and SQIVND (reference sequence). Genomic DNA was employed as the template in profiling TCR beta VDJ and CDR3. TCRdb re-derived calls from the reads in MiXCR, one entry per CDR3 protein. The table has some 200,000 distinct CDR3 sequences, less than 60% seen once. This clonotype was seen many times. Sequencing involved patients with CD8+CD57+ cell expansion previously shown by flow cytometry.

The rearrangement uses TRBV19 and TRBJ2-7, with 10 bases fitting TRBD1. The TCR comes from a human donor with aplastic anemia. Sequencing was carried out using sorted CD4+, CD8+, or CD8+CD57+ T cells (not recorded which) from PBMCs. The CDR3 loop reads CASSPRTGGFNEQYF. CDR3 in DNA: TGTGCCAGTAGTCCCCGGACAGGGGGATTCAACGAGCAGTACTTC.